Listed below are T cell receptor beta chains from one sample, sequenced in a study of blood T cell repertoires in COVID-19. This table comes from immunoSEQ multiplex PCR, and its TCRdb copy is limited to in-frame clones, with some not included. Altogether 40,000 to 60,000 clones are present, approximately 84% being singletons, with the ten largest covering approximately 4.5%. The sample was peripheral blood. These receptors were obtained from a man aged 45 to 65 with active COVID-19. Both conserved end residues are part of each CDR3. A D gene is named only where the DNA matches it firmly. Clone size is given for some rows only: seen once, a few or many times, or a class if the clone is expanded.

. TRBJ1-6 TRBV5-5 . TGTGCCAGCAGCCCCGGGGGGACCTCCTATAATTCACCCCTCCACTTT CASSPGGTSYNSPLHF
. TRBJ1-5 TRBV19 . TGTGCCAGTAGTATCGGCGGGGGAGGTAATCAGCCCCAGCATTTT CASSIGGGGNQPQHF
TRBD2 TRBJ2-2 TRBV4-2 . TGTGCCAGCAGCCAAGGACTAGCGGGGGGTCCGAACACCGGGGAGCTGTTTTTT CASSQGLAGGPNTGELFF
TRBD1 TRBJ1-5 TRBV6-2/TRBV6-3 . TGTGCCAGCAGTTACTTACAGGGGGCAGAGCCCCAGCATTTT CASSYLQGAEPQHF
. TRBJ1-5 TRBV6-1 . TGTGCCAGCAGTGACAGGGTCGGAGGCAATCAGCCCCAGCATTTT CASSDRVGGNQPQHF
. TRBJ2-2 TRBV7-9 . TGTGCCAGCAGCTACCAACCAACAGGGAACACCGGGGAGCTGTTTTTT CASSYQPTGNTGELFF
. TRBJ1-3 TRBV19 . TGTGCCAGTAGTATAGACGGGAGCTCTGGAAACACCATATATTTT CASSIDGSSGNTIYF
TRBD1 TRBJ2-3 TRBV6-1 . TGTGCCAGCAGTGAAGCGCAGGGGGCAAAGACAGATACGCAGTATTTT CASSEAQGAKTDTQYF
. TRBJ1-4 TRBV2 . TGTGCCAGCAGTGAAGACCGACTAAAACTGTTTTTT CASSEDRLKLFF
TRBD2 TRBJ2-1 TRBV10-3 . TGTGCCATCAACCACGAGCGGGGCCCCTACAATGAGCAGTTCTTC CAINHERGPYNEQFF
TRBD2 TRBJ2-5 TRBV5-4 . TGTGCCAGCAGCTGGACTAGCGGAGAGACCCAGTACTTC CASSWTSGETQYF
. TRBJ1-5 TRBV2 . TGTGCCAGCAGTGAAAGGAACAGGGTTAACCAGCCCCAGCATTTT CASSERNRVNQPQHF
TRBD1 TRBJ1-5 TRBV28 . TGTGCCAGCACTGGGACAGGGAATCAGCCCCAGCATTTT CASTGTGNQPQHF
TRBD1 TRBJ1-2 TRBV28 few TGTGCCAGCAGACCTCGACAGGGGGCGCTTGGCTACACCTTC CASRPRQGALGYTF
. TRBJ1-5 TRBV7-8 . TGTGCCAGCGGGTTCAGGGTTAGCAATCAGCCCCAGCATTTT CASGFRVSNQPQHF
. TRBJ1-2 TRBV29-1 . TGCAGCGTTGAAGACAGTAACTATGGCTACACCTTC CSVEDSNYGYTF
TRBD1 TRBJ2-7 TRBV5-4 . TGTGCCAGCAGCTTAGGACAGGGGAGCCACGAGCAGTACTTC CASSLGQGSHEQYF